The rows below give T cell receptor beta chains drawn from one sample of a study of OX40 agonist ivuxolimab in advanced cancers. Measured with immunoSEQ multiplex PCR; TCRdb has only the in-frame clones, and not every one. The data show 73,000 or so clones, with approximately 91% seen just once and less than 0.8% held by the top ten. Sequenced material: CD4+ or CD8+ T cells sorted from blood, taken in a trial of the OX40 agonist ivuxolimab. The receptors stem from an adult with an advanced solid tumor such as melanoma, head and neck, liver or kidney cancer. Each CDR3 is given with its conserved first and last residue. A D gene is named only where the DNA matches it firmly. Rows may omit the clone size; those that give it use once, few, many or a size class.

>TRBJ2-1|TRBD2|TRBV7-8|NA
TGTGCCAGCAGCTGGCAAACTAGCGGGGGTTACAATGAGCAGTTCTTC
CASSWQTSGGYNEQFF
>TRBJ2-2|TRBD1|TRBV19|NA
TGTGCCACGAACAGGGGTAGTATCACCGGGGAGCTGTTTTTT
CATNRGSITGELFF
>TRBJ2-4|NA|TRBV19|NA
TGTGCCAGTAGTATTGGTGGCCATGAGTACTTC
CASSIGGHEYF
>TRBJ2-7|NA|TRBV6-1|NA
TGTGCCAGCAGTAGGTCAGGGGAGCAGTACTTC
CASSRSGEQYF
>TRBJ2-5|NA|TRBV20-1|NA
TGCAGTGCTTCACAAGAGACCCAGTACTTC
CSASQETQYF
>TRBJ1-1|NA|TRBV9|NA
TGTGCCAGCAGAGGACAGACGAACACTGAAGCTTTCTTT
CASRGQTNTEAFF
>TRBJ1-2|NA|TRBV10-1|NA
TGCGCCAGCAGTGAGTCGCCCCCCTATGGCTACACCTTC
CASSESPPYGYTF
>TRBJ1-3|TRBD1|TRBV28|NA
TGTGCCAGCAGTTCTGACAGGGGCGCTGGAAACACCATATATTTT
CASSSDRGAGNTIYF
>TRBJ2-2|NA|TRBV7-3|NA
TGTGCCAGCAGCTCAGACACCGGGGAGCTGTTTTTT
CASSSDTGELFF
>TRBJ2-3|NA|TRBV19|NA
TGTGCCACGGGGGCCTCTAGCACAGATACGCAGTATTTT
CATGASSTDTQYF
>TRBJ2-2|TRBD1|TRBV2|NA
TGTGCCAGCAGATTGACAGGGGCGAACACCGGGGAGCTGTTTTTT
CASRLTGANTGELFF
>TRBJ2-5|NA|TRBV2|NA
TGTGCCAGCCGTCCCGGTGTTGGGGAGACCCAGTACTTC
CASRPGVGETQYF
>TRBJ2-3|NA|TRBV7-9|NA
TGTGCCAGCAGCTTAGGTGAGGGCACAGATACGCAGTATTTT
CASSLGEGTDTQYF
>TRBJ1-1|TRBD1|TRBV7-3|NA
TGTGCCAGCAGCTCACAGGGGGGCACTGAAGCTTTCTTT
CASSSQGGTEAFF
>TRBJ2-3|NA|TRBV6-1|NA
TGTGCCAGCAGTGGATACAGTCAGGATACGCAGTATTTT
CASSGYSQDTQYF
>TRBJ1-2|NA|TRBV18|NA
TGTGCCAGCTCAGAGGTGGCGGGCTATGGCTACACCTTC
CASSEVAGYGYTF
>TRBJ1-1|NA|TRBV7-6|NA
TGTGCCAGCAGCTTAGGAGGGGTGGGTTCTTTGGCTTTCTTT
CASSLGGVGSLAFF
>TRBJ1-5|NA|TRBV27|NA
TGTGCCAGCAGTTCCGTCGAGGGGGGCAATCAGCCCCAGCATTTT
CASSSVEGGNQPQHF
>TRBJ1-1|NA|TRBV2|once
TGTGCCAGCTCCCTGTGGGCAGGTACTGGGAACACTGAAGCTTTCTTT
CASSLWAGTGNTEAFF
>TRBJ1-2|NA|TRBV6-5|once
TGTGCCAGCATCCCGAGGGAGCTCTACAACTATGGCTACACCTTC
CASIPRELYNYGYTF
>TRBJ2-6|TRBD2|TRBV19|NA
TGTGCCAGTAGATTACGGGGGGTAGATTTCTCTGGGGCCAACGTCCTGACTTTC
CASRLRGVDFSGANVLTF
>TRBJ2-2|TRBD1|TRBV5-1|NA
TGCGCCAGCAATCAGGGGGCTTGGAGAACCGGGGAGCTGTTTTTT
CASNQGAWRTGELFF
>TRBJ2-2|TRBD2|TRBV9|NA
TGTGCCAGCACCCGGACTAGCGGGGCAACCGGGGAGCTGTTTTTT
CASTRTSGATGELFF
>TRBJ2-7|TRBD2|TRBV6-1|once
TGTGCCAGCAGTGGGGTGCGAGCGGGGGATCGGGAGCAGTACTTC
CASSGVRAGDREQYF
>TRBJ1-1|TRBD1|TRBV5-1|NA
TGCGCCAGCAGCTCGACAGGGTTGAACACTGAAGCTTTCTTT
CASSSTGLNTEAFF
>TRBJ2-3|NA|TRBV9|NA
TGTGCCAGCAGCGTAGAGGGGGGCGAGACAGATACGCAGTATTTT
CASSVEGGETDTQYF
>TRBJ2-1|NA|TRBV4-1|NA
TGCGCCAGCAGCCAAGTAGGGGGCAATGAGCAGTTCTTC
CASSQVGGNEQFF
>TRBJ2-1|NA|TRBV14|once
TGTGCCAGCAGCCCGAACTTCAGGGGTTCGGGTGAGCAGTTCTTC
CASSPNFRGSGEQFF
>TRBJ1-2|NA|TRBV18|NA
TGTGCCAGCTCACCAGGGACGGACACTAACTATGGCTACACCTTC
CASSPGTDTNYGYTF
>TRBJ1-4|NA|TRBV4-2|NA
TGTGCCAGCAGACCCGGAGACTCTGGGGAAAAACTGTTTTTT
CASRPGDSGEKLFF
>TRBJ1-3|TRBD1|TRBV4-1|NA
TGCGCCAGCAGCCCCCCCGGGACAGCAGGAAACACCATATATTTT
CASSPPGTAGNTIYF
>TRBJ1-1|NA|TRBV4-1|NA
TGCGCCAGCAGCCAAGAGCGAGCCGGAAGGGAAGCTTTCTTT
CASSQERAGREAFF
>TRBJ1-3|NA|TRBV2|NA
TGTGCGAGCCGGGACCCTGGAAACACCATATATTTT
CASRDPGNTIYF
>TRBJ2-7|NA|TRBV11-2|NA
TGTGCCAGCAGCTTAGAGGGATGGATCTACGAGCAGTACTTC
CASSLEGWIYEQYF
>TRBJ1-2|NA|TRBV9|once
TGTGCCAGCAGGGAGGGGCAATATGGCTACACCTTC
CASREGQYGYTF
>TRBJ1-6|NA|TRBV10-2|NA
TGCGCCAGCAGTGAGTCGTGGGGTAATTCACCCCTCCACTTT
CASSESWGNSPLHF
>TRBJ2-1|TRBD2|TRBV6-5|NA
TGTGCCAGCAGCTTTGGGAGGGTTGGGGAGCAGTTCTTC
CASSFGRVGEQFF